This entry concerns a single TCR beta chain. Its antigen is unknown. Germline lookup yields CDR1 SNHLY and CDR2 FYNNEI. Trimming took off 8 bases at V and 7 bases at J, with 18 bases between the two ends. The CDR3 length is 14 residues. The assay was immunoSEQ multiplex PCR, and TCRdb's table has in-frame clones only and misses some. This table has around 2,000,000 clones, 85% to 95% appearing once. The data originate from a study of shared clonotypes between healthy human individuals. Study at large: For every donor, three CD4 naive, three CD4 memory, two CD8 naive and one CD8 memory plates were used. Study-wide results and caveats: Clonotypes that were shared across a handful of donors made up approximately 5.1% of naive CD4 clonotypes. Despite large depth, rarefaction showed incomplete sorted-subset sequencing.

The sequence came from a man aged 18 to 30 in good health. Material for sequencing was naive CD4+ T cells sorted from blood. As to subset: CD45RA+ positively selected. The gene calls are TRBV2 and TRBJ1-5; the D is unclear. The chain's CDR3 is CASSLGGPNQPQHF. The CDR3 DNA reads TGTGCCAGCTCCCTCGGAGGCCCGAACCAGCCCCAGCATTTT.